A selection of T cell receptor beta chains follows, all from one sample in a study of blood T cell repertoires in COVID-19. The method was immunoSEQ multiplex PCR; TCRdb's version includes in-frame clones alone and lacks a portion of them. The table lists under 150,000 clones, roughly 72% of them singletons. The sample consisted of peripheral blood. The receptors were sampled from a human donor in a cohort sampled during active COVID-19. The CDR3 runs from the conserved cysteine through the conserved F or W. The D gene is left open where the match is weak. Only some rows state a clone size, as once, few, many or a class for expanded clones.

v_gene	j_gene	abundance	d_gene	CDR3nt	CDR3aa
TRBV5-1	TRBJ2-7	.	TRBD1	TGCGCCAGCAGCTTGGAGGGACAGGGCCTCTACGAGCAGTACTTC	CASSLEGQGLYEQYF
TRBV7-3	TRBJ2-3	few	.	TGTGCCAGCAGCACTGGACTGAGCACAGATACGCAGTATTTT	CASSTGLSTDTQYF
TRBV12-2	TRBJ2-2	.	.	TGTGCAAGTCGCCATACACATGCCGGACAGGGGGACACCGGGGAGCTGTTTTTT	CASRHTHAGQGDTGELFF
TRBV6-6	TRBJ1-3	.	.	TGTGCCAGCCAGACAGGATCTGGAAACACCATATATTTT	CASQTGSGNTIYF
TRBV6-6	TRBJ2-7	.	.	TGTGCCAGCAGTTACGGGGGGTCCGAGCAGTACTTC	CASSYGGSEQYF
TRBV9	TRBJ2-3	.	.	TGTGCCAGCAGCGTAGCTTTCGGGGATGCTTACACAGATACGCAGTATTTT	CASSVAFGDAYTDTQYF
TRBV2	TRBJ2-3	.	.	TGTGCCAGCAGGAACAGGGTGAGCACAGATACGCAGTATTTT	CASRNRVSTDTQYF
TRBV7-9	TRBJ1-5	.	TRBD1	TGTGCCAGCAGCCGAGGGACAGGGGGGATTTGGGGCAATCAGCCCCAGCATTTT	CASSRGTGGIWGNQPQHF
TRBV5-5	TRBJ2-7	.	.	TGTGCCAGCAGCTTCCCCCTAGTCCAACACCTATCCTACGAGCAGTACTTC	CASSFPLVQHLSYEQYF
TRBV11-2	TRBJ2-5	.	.	TGTGCCAGCAGCTTAGATCAGGGACAACAAGAGACCCAGTACTTC	CASSLDQGQQETQYF
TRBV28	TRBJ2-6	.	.	TGTGCCAGCAGTCGGGCAGGGATGTACTCTGGGGCCAACGTCCTGACTTTC	CASSRAGMYSGANVLTF
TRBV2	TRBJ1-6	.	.	TGTGCCAGCAGTAGGGAGCTGGATTCACCCCTCCACTTT	CASSRELDSPLHF
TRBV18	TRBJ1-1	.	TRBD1	TGTGCCAGCTCACTACAAGGACAGGGCGACACTGAAGCTTTCTTT	CASSLQGQGDTEAFF
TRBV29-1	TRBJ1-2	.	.	TGCAGCGTTGGTGACGGGAACTATGGCTACACCTTC	CSVGDGNYGYTF
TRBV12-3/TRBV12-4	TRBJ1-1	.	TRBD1	TGTGCCAGCACCAGGGGGGAGACTGAAGCTTTCTTT	CASTRGETEAFF
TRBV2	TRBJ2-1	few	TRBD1	TGTGCCAGCAGTGAATGGCAGGGACAGAGCCCCAAGGTCTTC	CASSEWQGQSPKVF
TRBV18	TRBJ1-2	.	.	TGTGCCAGCTCTCCCGACAGGCAAGCAAACTATGGCTACACCTTC	CASSPDRQANYGYTF
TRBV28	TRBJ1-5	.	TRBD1	TGTGCCAGCAGGTCCGGGACAGCCAGCAATCAGCCCCAGCATTTT	CASRSGTASNQPQHF
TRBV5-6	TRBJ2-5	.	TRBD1	TGTGCCAGCAGCTTTAGGACAGGGGGCAGTGAGACCCAGTACTTC	CASSFRTGGSETQYF
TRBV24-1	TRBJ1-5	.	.	TGTGCCATTACAAGCGGGCCAGATCAGCCCCAGCATTTT	CAITSGPDQPQHF
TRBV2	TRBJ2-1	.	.	TGTGCCAGCAGTGAAGCGGGCGGGGGCGGCGATGAGCAGTTCTTC	CASSEAGGGGDEQFF
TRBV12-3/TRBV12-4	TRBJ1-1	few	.	TGTGCCAGCAGTTTAGGGGCCGGGACAAAAGCTTTCTTT	CASSLGAGTKAFF
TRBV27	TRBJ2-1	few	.	TGTGCCAGCAGTTCTCAGGGTTACAATGAGCAGTTCTTC	CASSSQGYNEQFF
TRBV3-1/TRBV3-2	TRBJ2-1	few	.	TGTGCCAGCAGCCAAGCTCTCGGGGGGCCCCAGTTCTTC	CASSQALGGPQFF
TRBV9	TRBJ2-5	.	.	TGTGCCAGCAGCTCGACACCCGACAGGCGATTGGAGACCCAGTACTTC	CASSSTPDRRLETQYF
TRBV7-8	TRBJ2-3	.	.	TGTGCCAGCAGCTCTGGCCCAGCGACAGATACGCAGTATTTT	CASSSGPATDTQYF
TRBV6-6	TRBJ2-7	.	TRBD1	TGTGCCAGCAGTTCCGGGACAGGTCATAACGAGCAGTACTTC	CASSSGTGHNEQYF
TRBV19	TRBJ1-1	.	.	TGTGCCAGTACCCCTGGACAAGCGAACACTGAAGCTTTCTTT	CASTPGQANTEAFF
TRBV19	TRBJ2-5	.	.	TGTGCCAGTAGCCCATGGGCGGGACAGCAAGAGACCCAGTACTTC	CASSPWAGQQETQYF
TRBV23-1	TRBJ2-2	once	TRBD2	TGCGCCAGCAGTACTAGCGGGGGGACCCCATGGACCGGGGAGCTGTTTTTT	CASSTSGGTPWTGELFF
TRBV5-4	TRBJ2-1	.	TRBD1	TGTGCCAGCAGCACCGGACAGGGGTGGGCCTACAATGAGCAGTTCTTC	CASSTGQGWAYNEQFF
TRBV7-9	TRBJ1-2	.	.	TGTGCCAGCAGCTTAGCGCACCAGGGGATGAACTATGGCTACACCTTC	CASSLAHQGMNYGYTF
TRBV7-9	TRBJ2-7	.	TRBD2	TGTGCCAGCAGCTTGGGACTAGCGGGGGGCGCCTACGAGCAGTACTTC	CASSLGLAGGAYEQYF
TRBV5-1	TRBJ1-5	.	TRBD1	TGCGCCAGCAGCTTGGGGCAGGGGGAGCAGCCCCAGCATTTT	CASSLGQGEQPQHF
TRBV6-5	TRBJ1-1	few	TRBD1	TGTGCCAGCAGTATGAAGACAGGGGCTTCTTTGTCAGCTTTCTTT	CASSMKTGASLSAFF
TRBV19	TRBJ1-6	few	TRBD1	TGTGCCAGTAGTCCCCGACAGGGGGAAAGCTCACCCCTCCACTTT	CASSPRQGESSPLHF
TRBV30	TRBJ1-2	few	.	TGTGCCTGGAGTCCCTTCAGGGAAGGCTACACCTTC	CAWSPFREGYTF
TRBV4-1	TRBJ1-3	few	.	TGCGCCAGCAGCCGGGGGGGTCCTGGAAACACCATATATTTT	CASSRGGPGNTIYF
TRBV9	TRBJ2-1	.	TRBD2	TGTGCCAGCAGCATCGCGGGGGGATCCTACAATGAGCAGTTCTTC	CASSIAGGSYNEQFF
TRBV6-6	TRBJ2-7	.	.	TGTGCCAGCAGCCGTGTCGAAGGGAGGCAGTACTTC	CASSRVEGRQYF
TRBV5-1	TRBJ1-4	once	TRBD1	TGCGCCAGCAGCCCGGGACAGGGAGGGGAAAAACTGTTTTTT	CASSPGQGGEKLFF
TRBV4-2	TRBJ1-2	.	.	TGTGCCAGCAGCCAAGATAACAGGAACTATGGCTACACCTTC	CASSQDNRNYGYTF
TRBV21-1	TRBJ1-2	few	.	TGTGCCAGCAGCGGGGCCGGGACAGGGGCGCCCGGCTACACCTTC	CASSGAGTGAPGYTF
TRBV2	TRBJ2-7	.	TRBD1	TGTGCCAGCACTCTAAAAGGGACCAGGGGGCTCGGGGAGCAGTACTTC	CASTLKGTRGLGEQYF
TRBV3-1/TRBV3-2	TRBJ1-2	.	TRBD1	TGTGCCAGCAGCCCCCGGAGGACAGGGGATCATGGCTACACCTTC	CASSPRRTGDHGYTF
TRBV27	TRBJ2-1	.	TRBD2	TGTGCCAGCAGTTTACCCCCTCCCGGGGGGGGCCGGAATGAGCAGTTCTTC	CASSLPPPGGGRNEQFF
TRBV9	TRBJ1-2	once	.	TGTGCCAGCAGCGTAGACCAGCAGGACTATGGCTACACCTTC	CASSVDQQDYGYTF
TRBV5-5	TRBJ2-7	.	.	TGTGCCAGCAGCCCGGAGACAGTGACAGTCTACGAGCAGTACTTC	CASSPETVTVYEQYF
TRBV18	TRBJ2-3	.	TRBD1	TGTGCCAGCTCACCACCGCGGCAGGGGGCTTCCACAGATACGCAGTATTTT	CASSPPRQGASTDTQYF
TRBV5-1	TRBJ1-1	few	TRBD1	TGCGCCAGCAGTAGTACAGGGGGGGACACTGAAGCTTTCTTT	CASSSTGGDTEAFF
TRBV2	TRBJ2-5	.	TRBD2	TGTGCCAGCAGTGAATTAGGACTAGCGGGGGGGCCGGAGACCCAGTACTTC	CASSELGLAGGPETQYF
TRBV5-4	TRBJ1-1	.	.	TGTGCCAGCAGGGGGGGGTCCCCGAACACTGAAGCTTTCTTT	CASRGGSPNTEAFF
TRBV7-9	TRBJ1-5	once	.	TGTGCCAGCAGCTTAGCGGCAGCGAATAGCAATCAGCCCCAGCATTTT	CASSLAAANSNQPQHF
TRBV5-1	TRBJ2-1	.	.	TGCGCCAGCAGCTTGTTAGGGACTGCCTACAATGAGCAGTTCTTC	CASSLLGTAYNEQFF